The 29 T cell receptor beta chains below come from one sample, sequenced in a study of blood T cell repertoires in COVID-19. TCRdb keeps only in-frame clones here, not all; method: immunoSEQ multiplex PCR. This table has more than 25,000 clones, around 90% appearing once. The material sequenced was peripheral blood. Receptor source: a man between 65 and 85 years old with active or convalescent COVID-19.

This rearrangement joins TRBV5-1 to TRBJ1-2; D not certain. V was clipped by 0 bases and J by 5 bases, with 5 bases between them. CDR1 and CDR2 (germline): SGHRS, YFSETQ. The CDR3 sequence is 12 residues long. The CDR3 DNA sequence: TGCGCCAGCAGCTTGGACAGATATGGCTACACCTTC. It translates to CASSLDRYGYTF.

V is TRBV18 and J is TRBJ1-6; D is unresolved. V lost 1 base, J lost 7 bases, and 11 bases lay in between. Germline assignment: CDR1 KGHSH and CDR2 LQKENI. CDR3 length: 15 residues. The CDR3 region is CASSPLPDKNSPLHF. The DNA of the CDR3 is TGTGCCAGCTCACCACTCCCAGATAAGAATTCACCCCTCCACTTT.

This clone was detected a few times. CDR3 sequence reads: CASSLAFTSAYEQYF. CDR3 DNA sequence: TGTGCCAGCAGCTTAGCGTTTACGAGCGCCTACGAGCAGTACTTC. This chain joins TRBV7-2 and TRBJ2-7, with D hard to call. From germline, CDR1 is SGHTA and CDR2 FQGNSA. The CDR3 length is 15 residues. V was cut by 0 bases and J by 2 bases, with 11 bases left in between. Variable domain in full (rest from reference TRBV7-2 and TRBJ2-7): GAGVSQSPSNKVTEKGKDVELRCDPISGHTALYWYRQSLGQGLEFLIYFQGNSAPDKSGLPSDRFSAERTGGSVSTLTIQRTQQEDSAVYLCASSLAFTSAYEQYFGPGTRLTVT.

The chain recombines TRBV7-8 with TRBJ2-7; D is possibly TRBD1 (6 bases). V was clipped by 5 bases and J by 7 bases, with 18 bases between them. This CDR3 is 14 amino acids long. From germline, CDR1 is SGHVS and CDR2 FQNEAQ. The CDR3 reads CASSPRDKVREQYF. CDR3 sequence (DNA): TGTGCCAGCAGCCCCCGGGACAAGGTGAGGGAGCAGTACTTC. Full variable domain (missing parts from reference TRBV7-8 and TRBJ2-7): GAGVSQSPRYKVAKRGQDVALRCDPISGHVSLFWYQQALGQGPEFLTYFQNEAQLDKSGLPSDRFFAERPEGSVSTLKIQRTQQEDSAVYLCASSPRDKVREQYFGPGTRLTVT.

This clone was observed once. The same CDR3 is also encoded by other DNA sequences in this sample. The V and J genes are TRBV5-1 and TRBJ1-1; perhaps TRBD1 as D (6 bases). Deletions cut 0 bases from V and 8 bases from J, with 20 bases between. The CDR3 has 16 residues. Germline values: CDR1 SGHRS, CDR2 YFSETQ. CDR3 amino acids: CASSLAWDTVGTEAFF. The CDR3 bases are TGCGCCAGCAGCTTGGCCTGGGACACAGTCGGCACCGAAGCTTTCTTT.

The genes are TRBV19 and TRBJ1-6; a weak D match, TRBD1 (6 bases). The CDR3 loop spans 12 amino acids. Germline CDR1 and CDR2: LNHDA and SQIVND (reference sequence). The V and J ends lost 7 bases and 15 bases respectively, with 16 bases between them. The CDR3 nucleotides read TGTGCCAGTACGAATACAGGGAGATTCCTCCACTTT. This translates into CASTNTGRFLHF.

The gene calls are TRBV9 and TRBJ2-1, with 9 bases aligning to TRBD2. Germline loops: CDR1 SGDLS, CDR2 YYNGEE. The CDR3 covers 15 residues. V was pared by 6 bases and J by 6 bases, with 10 bases of the junction left unmatched. The CDR3: CASTPGLARANEQFF. In nucleotides, the CDR3 is TGTGCCAGCACCCCTGGACTAGCGAGAGCCAATGAGCAGTTCTTC.

The count of this clone is one. The rearrangement uses TRBV28 and TRBJ2-7; 8 nucleotides agree with TRBD1. Germline V gene data show CDR1 as MDHEN and CDR2 as SYDVKM. The CDR3 sequence is 15 residues long. Unmatched junction bases numbered 6, after V lost 5 bases and J lost 0 bases. DNA for the CDR3: TGTGCCAGCAGTCCTTCAGGACAGGGCTCCTACGAGCAGTACTTC. Its protein product is CASSPSGQGSYEQYF.

This chain connects TRBV28 to TRBJ2-7; the match to TRBD1 covers 9 bases. Germline V gene lookup returns CDR1 MDHEN and CDR2 SYDVKM. CDR3 size: 13 residues. The J segment lost 7 bases and the V segment lost 6 bases, leaving 7 bases of the junction unmatched. CDR3 loop: CASSPGQGHEQYF. In DNA form, the CDR3 reads TGTGCCAGCAGCCCGGGACAGGGTCATGAGCAGTACTTC. The full variable domain, completed using reference TRBV28 and TRBJ2-7, is DVKVTQSSRYLVKRTGEKVFLECVQDMDHENMFWYRQDPGLGLRLIYFSYDVKMKEKGDIPEGYSVSREKKERFSLILESASTNQTSMYLCASSPGQGHEQYFGPGTRLTVT.

The chain links TRBV5-1 to TRBJ2-3; 13 bases match TRBD2. This CDR3 spans 18 amino acids. Trimming took 4 bases from V and 8 from J; bases not matched to a gene: 16. Germline V gene lookup returns CDR1 SGHRS and CDR2 YFSETQ. The CDR3 DNA reads TGCGCCAGCAGCCCCAGGACTAGCGGGAGTCTCTTCGGGTCTACGCAGTATTTT. Amino acids: CASSPRTSGSLFGSTQYF.

The rearrangement joins TRBV7-3 to TRBJ2-7, with D maybe TRBD2 (6 bases). The ends were cut back, 2 bases at V and 3 bases at J, with 11 bases in the middle. Per the germline V gene, CDR1 is SGHTA and CDR2 is FQGTGA. The length of the CDR3 is 14 residues. DNA for the CDR3: TGTGCCAGCAGCTTAGACGGGAGACGCTACGAGCAGTACTTC. Its translation is CASSLDGRRYEQYF.

This chain uses TRBV6-6 with TRBJ1-1; the D gene is possibly TRBD1 (5 bases). Trimming took 5 bases from V and 4 from J, leaving 17 bases between them. The CDR3 is 15 amino acids. CDR1 and CDR2 (germline): MNHNY, SVGAGI (reference sequence). The CDR3 DNA follows: TGTGCCAGCAGTCCTAGGGCAGCCCAGGGCACTGAAGCTTTCTTT. Translated: CASSPRAAQGTEAFF.

The J gene is TRBJ1-2, the V gene TRBV30; possible D gene TRBD1, 6 bases. Germline-derived CDR1 and CDR2 are GTSNPN and SVGIG (reference sequence). Trimming removed 1 base at V and 6 bases at J, with 12 bases between. CDR3 length equals 13 residues. CDR3 sequence (DNA): TGTGCCTGGAGTGCCTCGGGGGGGCATGGCTACACCTTC. Protein sequence: CAWSASGGHGYTF.

This chain joins TRBV5-1 and TRBJ2-2; TRBD2 agrees at 8 bases. CDR1 and CDR2 from the germline V gene are SGHRS and YFSETQ. This CDR3 is built from 14 residues. The V and J ends lost 3 bases and 7 bases, in that order; junction bases with no gene match: 5. CDR3 amino acids: CASSSGTSYGELFF. Here the CDR3 DNA reads TGCGCCAGCAGCTCCGGGACTAGTTACGGGGAGCTGTTTTTT.

J is TRBJ2-7 and V is TRBV28; D may be TRBD2 (6 bases). With 7 bases removed from V and 7 bases from J, the gap between germline ends came to 20 bases. The germline V gene has CDR1 MDHEN and CDR2 SYDVKM. CDR3 length: 14 amino acids. The CDR3 loop is CASTLGDFWGEQYF. CDR3 coding DNA: TGTGCCAGCACCTTAGGGGACTTTTGGGGGGAGCAGTACTTC.

CDR3 in amino acids: CASSPSGTFYTEAFF. CDR3 DNA: TGTGCCAGCAGCCCTTCCGGGACATTCTACACTGAAGCTTTCTTT. The gene calls are TRBV25-1 and TRBJ1-1; a weak D match, TRBD1 (6 bases). CDR3 length equals 15 residues. V gave up 6 bases and J gave up 3 bases, with 17 bases separating them. Germline assignment: CDR1 MGHDK and CDR2 SYGVNS.

In its sample, this clone was seen once. The CDR3 reads CASSLQQGTDTQYF. CDR3 coding DNA: TGTGCCAGCAGCTTACAGCAGGGCACAGATACGCAGTATTTT. The chain joins TRBV7-3 to TRBJ2-3; D gene unclear. V lost 2 bases, J lost 1 base, and 7 bases lay in between. This CDR3 is built from 14 residues. Germline V gene data show CDR1 as SGHTA and CDR2 as FQGTGA.

The V and J genes are TRBV6-5 and TRBJ1-2, with 7 bases fitting TRBD1. CDR3 length: 15 residues. Trimming removed 2 bases from V and 0 bases from J; junction bases left unmatched: 3. CDR1 is MNHEY and CDR2 is SVGAGI in the germline V gene. CDR3 in amino acids: CASSYRGTANYGYTF. The DNA of the CDR3 is TGTGCCAGCAGTTACCGCGGGACAGCTAACTATGGCTACACCTTC.

The chain is built from TRBV7-2 and TRBJ2-7, with TRBD2 matching over 11 bases. Germline V lookup: CDR1 SGHTA, CDR2 FQGNSA. Unmatched junction bases numbered 10, after V lost 4 bases and J lost 2 bases. This CDR3 contains 17 residues. The CDR3 reads CASSSERVAGGAYEQYF. CDR3 nucleotide sequence: TGTGCCAGCAGCTCAGAACGGGTAGCGGGGGGGGCCTACGAGCAGTACTTC. The full variable domain, with the rest looked up from reference TRBV7-2 and TRBJ2-7, is GAGVSQSPSNKVTEKGKDVELRCDPISGHTALYWYRQSLGQGLEFLIYFQGNSAPDKSGLPSDRFSAERTGGSVSTLTIQRTQQEDSAVYLCASSSERVAGGAYEQYFGPGTRLTVT.

The chain joins TRBV11-2 to TRBJ1-5; weak D call: TRBD1 (6 bases). Germline loops: CDR1 SGHAT, CDR2 FQNNGV. The V gene lost 5 bases and the J gene lost 5 bases, with 16 bases spanning the gap. CDR3 length: 15 residues. This chain's CDR3 is CASSGDIGRDQPQHF. The CDR3 DNA reads TGTGCCAGCAGCGGGGACATCGGAAGGGATCAGCCCCAGCATTTT.

This clone was seen only a few times. The J gene is TRBJ2-7, the V gene TRBV6-6; D possibly corresponds to TRBD2 (5 bases). Trimming removed 7 bases from V and 0 bases from J, with 16 bases in between. The germline V gene encodes CDR1 MNHNY and CDR2 SVGAGI (reference sequence). The CDR3 length is 15 residues. CDR3 region: CASTQTGSASYEQYF. Written as DNA, the CDR3 is TGTGCCAGCACCCAAACCGGTAGCGCCTCCTACGAGCAGTACTTC.

This sequence joins TRBV12-3 or TRBV12-4 and TRBJ1-5; no clear D gene. V was shortened by 5 bases and J by 10 bases, with 12 bases between the two germline ends. The CDR3 has 12 residues. The CDR3 here is CASSLDARPQHF. CDR3 DNA sequence: TGTGCCAGCAGTCTAGACGCGCGACCCCAGCATTTT.

The rearrangement links TRBV12-3 or TRBV12-4 to TRBJ1-1; 8 bases align to TRBD1. The CDR3 sequence is 13 residues long. The trim removed 5 bases at V and 4 bases at J, leaving 3 bases unmatched. The CDR3 loop reads CASSEQGGTEAFF. CDR3 bases: TGTGCCAGCAGTGAACAGGGGGGCACTGAAGCTTTCTTT.

The CDR3 bases are TGCGCCAGCAGCCAGACCAGAGCGGGGGTCACCTACAATGAGCAGTTCTTC. This gives the protein CASSQTRAGVTYNEQFF. This chain connects TRBV4-1 to TRBJ2-1; 8 bases fit TRBD2. Germline V lookup: CDR1 MGHRA, CDR2 YSYEKL. With V trimmed by 3 bases and J by 2 bases, 9 bases remained unmatched. CDR3 length: 17 amino acids.

This clone was seen more than once but under ten times. The genes are TRBV5-6 and TRBJ2-1; 12 bases are a match to TRBD1. After removal of 2 bases from V and 10 bases from J, the junction contained 4 bases not matched to a gene. This CDR3 spans 14 amino acids. CDR1 SGHDT and CDR2 YYEEEE come from the germline V gene. CDR3 in amino acids: CASSFRDRGQEQFF. The CDR3 DNA follows: TGTGCCAGCAGCTTTAGGGACAGGGGGCAGGAGCAGTTCTTC.

V usage is TRBV6-5 and J usage is TRBJ1-1; D may be TRBD1 (5 bases). Per germline, CDR1 MNHEY and CDR2 SVGAGI. V lost 4 bases to trimming and J lost 9 bases, with 21 bases between them. CDR3 size: 15 residues. Written as DNA, the CDR3 is TGTGCCAGCAGTTCCCCTTCGGGGGGAACAGTGAAAGCTTTCTTT. Amino acid sequence: CASSSPSGGTVKAFF.

The J gene is TRBJ1-1, the V gene TRBV11-2, with TRBD1 matching 7 bases. Germline V gives CDR1 SGHAT, CDR2 FQNNGV. CDR3 length: 15 amino acids. V gave up 5 bases and J gave up 5 bases; unmatched junction bases: 11. The CDR3 loop reads CASSRDRTTRTEAFF. In DNA, the CDR3 is TGTGCCAGCAGCCGGGACAGAACAACTCGGACTGAAGCTTTCTTT.

This chain uses TRBV9 with TRBJ1-2; 7 bases agree with TRBD1. The CDR3 runs to 15 residues. V was pared by 0 bases and J by 8 bases, with 10 bases of the junction left unmatched. In germline, CDR1 is SGDLS, CDR2 YYNGEE. The CDR3 reads CASSVALDRVRGYTF. The DNA for the CDR3 is TGTGCCAGCAGCGTAGCTCTCGACAGGGTAAGGGGCTACACCTTC. Supplemented by reference TRBV9 and TRBJ1-2, the full variable domain reads DSGVTQTPKHLITATGQRVTLRCSPRSGDLSVYWYQQSLDQGLQFLIQYYNGEERAKGNILERFSAQQFPDLHSELNLSSLELGDSALYFCASSVALDRVRGYTFGSGTRLTVV.

The J gene is TRBJ2-5, the V gene TRBV11-2; TRBD2 agrees at 7 bases. The ends lost 2 bases at V and 5 bases at J; junction bases unmatched: 5. Germline values: CDR1 SGHAT, CDR2 FQNNGV. There are 14 residues in the CDR3. CDR3 sequence (DNA): TGTGCCAGCAGCTTACGGCAGGGAGGGGAGACCCAGTACTTC. Translating gives CASSLRQGGETQYF.